These 19 T cell receptor beta chains originate from one sample sequenced in a study of blood T cell repertoires in COVID-19. TCRdb keeps only in-frame clones here, not all; method: immunoSEQ multiplex PCR. The sample carries 400,000 or so clones, about 87% recorded once. The sequenced material came from peripheral blood. Receptors originate from a man between 18 and 35 years old with COVID-19, enrolled during active disease.

Only one count was recorded for this clone. The genes are TRBV6-5 and TRBJ1-4, with 7 bases that match TRBD1. CDR3 length: 14 amino acids. V lost 4 bases to trimming and J lost 3 bases; unmatched junction nucleotides: 2. The germline gives CDR1 MNHEY, CDR2 SVGAGI. CDR3 DNA: TGTGCCAGCAGTTCAGGACAGGCTAATGAAAAACTGTTTTTT. Encoded protein: CASSSGQANEKLFF.

This rearrangement joins TRBV6-4 to TRBJ1-6; 8 bases align to TRBD1. V dropped 6 bases and J dropped 9; count of bases not matched to a gene: 4. The CDR3 consists of 13 residues. CDR1 is MRHNA, CDR2 SNTAGT, per germline. This CDR3 is CASRGTGFSPLHF. The CDR3 DNA follows: TGTGCCAGCAGGGGGACAGGTTTTTCACCCCTCCACTTT.

The CDR3 sequence is CASSLAYRGKYEQYF. CDR3 in DNA: TGTGCCAGCAGCTTAGCATACAGGGGGAAGTACGAGCAGTACTTC. The V gene is TRBV7-9, the J gene TRBJ2-7; 8 bases match TRBD1. Trimming removed 0 bases from V and 4 bases from J; junction bases left unmatched: 5. The CDR3 contains 15 residues. Germline values: CDR1 SEHNR, CDR2 FQNEAQ (reference sequence).

This clone was detected only once. The chain links TRBV7-8 to TRBJ1-5, with D tentatively TRBD1 (5 bases). Trimming took off 2 bases at V and 5 bases at J, with 16 bases between the two ends. CDR3 length: 16 amino acids. From germline, CDR1 is SGHVS and CDR2 FQNEAQ. CDR3 protein: CASSLRGNPQDQPQHF. CDR3 coding DNA: TGTGCCAGCAGCTTACGGGGGAACCCCCAGGATCAGCCCCAGCATTTT.

V and J are TRBV4-1 and TRBJ2-2, with TRBD2 matching 10 bases. From germline, CDR1 is MGHRA and CDR2 YSYEKL. V gave up 5 bases and J gave up 3 bases; unmatched junction bases: 9. The CDR3 has 17 amino acids. CDR3 residues: CASSRRLSGGYTGELFF. Here the CDR3 DNA reads TGCGCCAGCAGCAGACGTCTTAGCGGGGGGTACACCGGGGAGCTGTTTTTT.

The chain is built from TRBV5-6 and TRBJ1-4; D is possibly TRBD1 (6 bases). Trimming removed 3 bases from V and 4 bases from J, with 7 bases in between. The CDR3 is 13 residues long. The germline V gene has CDR1 SGHDT and CDR2 YYEEEE. Written as DNA, the CDR3 is TGTGCCAGCAGCTGGGACATTAATGAAAAACTGTTTTTT. Residues: CASSWDINEKLFF.

CDR3 loop: CASSGQGAGDYGYTF. The CDR3 DNA follows: TGTGCCAGCAGTGGACAGGGGGCTGGGGACTATGGCTACACCTTC. This sequence joins TRBV6-6 and TRBJ1-2; 11 bases map to TRBD1. The trim removed 5 bases at V and 3 bases at J, leaving 5 bases unmatched. Germline V lookup: CDR1 MNHNY, CDR2 SVGAGI (reference sequence). The CDR3 spans 15 residues.

Notes on this clone: This specimen includes other DNA sequences encoding the same CDR3. V is TRBV3-1 (or the pseudogene TRBV3-2) and J is TRBJ2-7; 8 nucleotides align to TRBD1. The V and J ends lost 1 base and 7 bases, in that order; junction bases with no gene match: 6. CDR1 is LGHDT, CDR2 YNNKEL, per germline (reference sequence). The CDR3 sequence is 14 residues long. Here the CDR3 reads CASSQAQGAGEQYF. CDR3 nucleotide sequence: TGTGCCAGCAGCCAAGCGCAGGGGGCTGGAGAGCAGTACTTC.

The chain couples TRBV10-3 to TRBJ2-1; 14 nucleotides align to TRBD2. J gave up 9 bases and V 6 bases, and 7 bases lay outside the gene matches. CDR1 is ENHRY, CDR2 SYGVKD, per germline. The CDR3 length is 15 residues. The CDR3 DNA is TGTGCCATCAGGCCCGGGACTAGCGGGAGTGGTGAGCAGTTCTTC. This codes for CAIRPGTSGSGEQFF.

The chain recombines TRBV7-2 with TRBJ2-3; 13 bases are shared with TRBD2. Germline loops: CDR1 SGHTA, CDR2 FQGNSA. The length of the CDR3 is 15 residues. The V and J ends lost 5 bases and 5 bases, in that order; junction bases with no gene match: 4. CDR3 sequence (DNA): TGTGCCAGCAGCCTCGGACTAGCGGGAGTAGATACGCAGTATTTT. Protein: CASSLGLAGVDTQYF.

The chain joins TRBV12-3 or TRBV12-4 to TRBJ1-3; perhaps TRBD1 as D (6 bases). The CDR3 spans 12 residues. Trimming removed 5 bases at V and 11 bases at J, with 13 bases between. This chain's CDR3 is CASSQGGVAIYF. The CDR3 DNA follows: TGTGCCAGCAGTCAAGGGGGAGTTGCCATATATTTT.

The V gene is TRBV5-1, the J gene TRBJ2-7; 9 nucleotides match TRBD1. The CDR3 has 14 amino acids. V lost 2 bases to trimming and J lost 3 bases; unmatched junction nucleotides: 3. Germline assignment: CDR1 SGHRS and CDR2 YFSETQ. The CDR3 reads CASSFTGGGYEQYF. The CDR3 DNA sequence: TGCGCCAGCAGCTTCACAGGGGGCGGCTACGAGCAGTACTTC.

CDR3 sequence reads: CASSLNYGYTF. The CDR3 DNA sequence: TGTGCCAGCAGCCTCAACTATGGCTACACCTTC. The V and J genes are TRBV28 and TRBJ1-2; D is uncertain. Germline V gives CDR1 MDHEN, CDR2 SYDVKM. The CDR3 is made up of 11 amino acids. V lost 6 bases to trimming and J lost 2 bases, with 4 bases between them.

Comment on this clone: Additional DNA sequences in this sample encode the identical CDR3. This sequence joins TRBV18 and TRBJ2-1; D possibly corresponds to TRBD2 (5 bases). The length of the CDR3 is 13 residues. V was pared by 3 bases and J by 5 bases, with 8 bases between. Per the germline V gene, CDR1 is KGHSH and CDR2 is LQKENI. CDR3 amino acids: CASSPLADNEQFF. In nucleotides, the CDR3 is TGTGCCAGCTCACCCCTAGCAGACAATGAGCAGTTCTTC.

The rearrangement links TRBV6-6 to TRBJ2-7, with TRBD1 as a possible D gene (5 bases). Germline V lookup: CDR1 MNHNY, CDR2 SVGAGI (reference sequence). V was trimmed by 6 bases and J by 4 bases, leaving 13 bases between them. CDR3 length: 13 residues. The CDR3 region has the DNA TGTGCCAGCAGCGCGACAGAGACTTACGAGCAGTACTTC. Translation gives CASSATETYEQYF.

V usage is TRBV24-1 and J usage is TRBJ1-5; D is unclear. The V and J ends lost 5 bases and 2 bases respectively, with 6 bases between them. Germline CDR1 reads KGHDR; CDR2 reads SFDVKD. There are 13 residues in the CDR3. In DNA form, the CDR3 reads TGTGCCACCAGTGTCCGGGGCAATCAGCCCCAGCATTTT. It yields the protein CATSVRGNQPQHF.

The chain has TRBV7-9 and TRBJ2-7, with a weak D call TRBD1 (5 bases). The CDR3 loop spans 13 amino acids. Trimming shortened V by 2 bases and J by 3 bases, and 8 bases separated the two germline ends. The germline V gene has CDR1 SEHNR and CDR2 FQNEAQ (reference sequence). The chain's CDR3 is CASSLYRNYEQYF. The CDR3 DNA is TGTGCCAGCAGCTTATACAGGAACTACGAGCAGTACTTC.

The chain couples TRBV30 to TRBJ2-5, with a weak D call TRBD1 (5 bases). This CDR3 has 13 amino acids. Germline V lookup: CDR1 GTSNPN, CDR2 SVGIG (reference sequence). Trimming cost V 0 bases and J 5 bases, with 10 bases left between them. The CDR3 here is CAWSVSAGETQYF. CDR3 nucleotide sequence: TGTGCCTGGAGTGTATCGGCAGGGGAGACCCAGTACTTC.

The chain recombines TRBV5-1 with TRBJ2-3; TRBD1 is a possible D gene (6 bases). The CDR3 has 16 amino acids. CDR1 and CDR2 (germline): SGHRS, YFSETQ. V was clipped by 1 base and J by 3 bases, with 15 bases between them. The CDR3 coding sequence is TGCGCCAGCAGCTTGATGCCTGGGGGCGGGACAGATACGCAGTATTTT. Residues: CASSLMPGGGTDTQYF.